This T cell receptor (beta chain) was obtained from a study of T cells in Graves' hyperthyroidism and ophthalmopathy. The TCR beta CDR3 regions underwent amplification using RNA transcripts as the source. HTBI primers were the set used in a first-round RT-PCR of the TCR CDR3. TCRdb processed the multiplex PCR reads anew with MiXCR; each CDR3 protein has one entry. Here the sample spans hundreds of thousands of distinct CDR3 sequences, less than 15% being singletons. The germline V and J ends were trimmed by 4 bases and 0 bases, with 11 bases remaining between them. From germline, CDR1 is SGHDT and CDR2 YYEEEE. The CDR3 consists of 15 residues.

The sequence came from a woman between 18 and 30 years old with Graves' hyperthyroidism. The specimen sequenced was blood. This chain joins TRBV5-6 and TRBJ1-3; D remains ambiguous. Here the CDR3 reads CASSPSFVSGNTIYF. For the CDR3, the DNA is TGTGCCAGCAGCCCCAGTTTTGTCTCTGGAAACACCATATATTTT.